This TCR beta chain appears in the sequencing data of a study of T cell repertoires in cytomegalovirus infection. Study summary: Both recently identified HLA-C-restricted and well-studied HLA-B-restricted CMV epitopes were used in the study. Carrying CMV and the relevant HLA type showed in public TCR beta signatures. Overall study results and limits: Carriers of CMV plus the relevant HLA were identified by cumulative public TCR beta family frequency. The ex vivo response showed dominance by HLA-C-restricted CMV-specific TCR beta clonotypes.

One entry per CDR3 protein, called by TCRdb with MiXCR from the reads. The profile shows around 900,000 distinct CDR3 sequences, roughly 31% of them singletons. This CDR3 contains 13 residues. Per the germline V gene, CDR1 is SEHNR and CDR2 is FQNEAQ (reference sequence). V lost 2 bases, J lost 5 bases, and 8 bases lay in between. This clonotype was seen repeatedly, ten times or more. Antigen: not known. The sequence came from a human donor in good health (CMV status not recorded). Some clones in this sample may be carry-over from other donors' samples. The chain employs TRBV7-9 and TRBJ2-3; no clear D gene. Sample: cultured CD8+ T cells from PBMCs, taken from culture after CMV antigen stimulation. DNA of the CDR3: TGTGCCAGCAGCTTAAAGCTTGAAGATACGCAGTATTTT. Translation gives CASSLKLEDTQYF.